The rows below give T cell receptor beta chains drawn from one sample of a study of CD8+CD57+ T cells in acquired aplastic anemia. TCRdb fed the reads into MiXCR, producing one record per CDR3 protein. Of roughly 240,000 distinct CDR3 sequences listed, around 46% were seen once; the top ten hold 6.5% to 8%. Sequences were obtained from sorted CD4+, CD8+, or CD8+CD57+ T cells (not recorded which) from PBMCs. The receptor set was obtained from a human donor with aplastic anemia. The CDR3 runs from the conserved cysteine through the conserved F or W. D genes are given only for firm matches. Size is stated for part of the rows, as once, few or many counts, or as a class when the clone is expanded.

CDR3 length: 14
V gene: TRBV6-5
D gene: -
J gene: TRBJ2-2
clone size: -
CDR3 DNA: TGTGCCAGCTTACCCGGGAGATACACCGGGGAGCTGTTTTTT
CDR3 protein: CASLPGRYTGELFF

CDR3 length: 15
V gene: TRBV25-1
D gene: -
J gene: TRBJ1-6
clone size: once
CDR3 DNA: TGTGCCAGCAGTGAAGTTCAGGGTCGAGATTCACCCCTCCACTTT
CDR3 protein: CASSEVQGRDSPLHF

CDR3 length: 12
V gene: TRBV30
D gene: -
J gene: TRBJ2-5
clone size: few
CDR3 DNA: TGTGCCTGGAGTGTACTAGGAGAGACCCAGTACTTC
CDR3 protein: CAWSVLGETQYF

CDR3 length: 13
V gene: TRBV5-1
D gene: -
J gene: TRBJ2-7
clone size: -
CDR3 DNA: TGCGCCAGCAGCTTGGGTGTTGGGGACGAGCAGTACTTC
CDR3 protein: CASSLGVGDEQYF

CDR3 length: 13
V gene: TRBV9
D gene: -
J gene: TRBJ1-2
clone size: -
CDR3 DNA: TGTGCCAGCAGCGTAGCGGGGGGCCGGGGCTACACCTTC
CDR3 protein: CASSVAGGRGYTF

CDR3 length: 14
V gene: TRBV24-1
D gene: -
J gene: TRBJ1-5
clone size: -
CDR3 DNA: TGTGCCACCAGTCCCGGGGTGAGCAATCAGCCCCAGCATTTT
CDR3 protein: CATSPGVSNQPQHF

CDR3 length: 15
V gene: TRBV11-2
D gene: -
J gene: TRBJ2-7
clone size: once
CDR3 DNA: TGTGCCAGCAGCTTAGCCAGGTTGCCGAACTACGAGCAGTACTTC
CDR3 protein: CASSLARLPNYEQYF

CDR3 length: 16
V gene: TRBV12-3/TRBV12-4
D gene: -
J gene: TRBJ2-7
clone size: many
CDR3 DNA: TGTGCCAGCAGTTTGACGGACAGAGGACTTGGGTACGAGCAGTACTTC
CDR3 protein: CASSLTDRGLGYEQYF

CDR3 length: 16
V gene: TRBV20-1
D gene: -
J gene: TRBJ1-3
clone size: once
CDR3 DNA: TGCAGTGCTAGAGATAGGGGACACCTCTCTGGAAACACCATATATTTT
CDR3 protein: CSARDRGHLSGNTIYF

CDR3 length: 15
V gene: TRBV28
D gene: -
J gene: TRBJ1-2
clone size: -
CDR3 DNA: TGTGCCAGCAGCCCCTCTATCTCGGGCGACTATGGCTACACCTTC
CDR3 protein: CASSPSISGDYGYTF

CDR3 length: 13
V gene: TRBV6-6
D gene: -
J gene: TRBJ1-2
clone size: many
CDR3 DNA: TGTGCCAGCAGGTTTTCACAGGGCTATGGCTACACCTTC
CDR3 protein: CASRFSQGYGYTF

CDR3 length: 15
V gene: TRBV9
D gene: -
J gene: TRBJ1-1
clone size: many
CDR3 DNA: TGTGCCAGCAGCGTAGGGGGCTCCTGGAACACTGAAGCTTTCTTT
CDR3 protein: CASSVGGSWNTEAFF

CDR3 length: 12
V gene: TRBV29-1
D gene: -
J gene: TRBJ1-2
clone size: -
CDR3 DNA: TGCAGCGTGTCCGGGGGGAACTATGGCTACACCTTC
CDR3 protein: CSVSGGNYGYTF

CDR3 length: 14
V gene: TRBV9
D gene: -
J gene: TRBJ1-6
clone size: few
CDR3 DNA: TGTGCCAGCAGCCCCCGCGAAGGCAATTCACCCCTCCACTTT
CDR3 protein: CASSPREGNSPLHF

CDR3 length: 11
V gene: TRBV7-8
D gene: -
J gene: TRBJ2-7
clone size: -
CDR3 DNA: TGTGCCAGCAGCGTCGACTACGAGCTGTACTTC
CDR3 protein: CASSVDYELYF

CDR3 length: 17
V gene: TRBV7-6
D gene: -
J gene: TRBJ1-2
clone size: many
CDR3 DNA: TGTGCCAGCAGCTTAGAACTCCGGACTGGCTCGGGGGATGGCTACACCTTC
CDR3 protein: CASSLELRTGSGDGYTF

CDR3 length: 15
V gene: TRBV27
D gene: -
J gene: TRBJ2-7
clone size: few
CDR3 DNA: TGTGCCAGCAGCCGCGAGGTCGGTTCCTCCTACGAGCAGTACTTC
CDR3 protein: CASSREVGSSYEQYF

CDR3 length: 13
V gene: TRBV6-5
D gene: -
J gene: TRBJ2-2
clone size: -
CDR3 DNA: TGTGCCAGCAGTTCGGACATCACCGGGGAGCTGTTTTTT
CDR3 protein: CASSSDITGELFF

CDR3 length: 11
V gene: TRBV28
D gene: -
J gene: TRBJ2-3
clone size: -
CDR3 DNA: TGTGCCTACGGGCCAACAGATACGCAGTATTTT
CDR3 protein: CAYGPTDTQYF

CDR3 length: 18
V gene: TRBV7-9
D gene: TRBD1
J gene: TRBJ2-5
clone size: many
CDR3 DNA: TGTGCCAGCAGCTCCAACTCCGGGACAGGGGGCGTCCGGGAGACCCAGTACTTC
CDR3 protein: CASSSNSGTGGVRETQYF

CDR3 length: 13
V gene: TRBV15
D gene: -
J gene: TRBJ1-6
clone size: -
CDR3 DNA: TGTGCCACCAGCAGAGCAGGAAATTCACCCCTCCACTTT
CDR3 protein: CATSRAGNSPLHF

CDR3 length: 14
V gene: TRBV10-3
D gene: -
J gene: TRBJ1-1
clone size: many
CDR3 DNA: TGTGCCATCAGTCCTCCAGACATGAACACTGAAGCTTTCTTT
CDR3 protein: CAISPPDMNTEAFF